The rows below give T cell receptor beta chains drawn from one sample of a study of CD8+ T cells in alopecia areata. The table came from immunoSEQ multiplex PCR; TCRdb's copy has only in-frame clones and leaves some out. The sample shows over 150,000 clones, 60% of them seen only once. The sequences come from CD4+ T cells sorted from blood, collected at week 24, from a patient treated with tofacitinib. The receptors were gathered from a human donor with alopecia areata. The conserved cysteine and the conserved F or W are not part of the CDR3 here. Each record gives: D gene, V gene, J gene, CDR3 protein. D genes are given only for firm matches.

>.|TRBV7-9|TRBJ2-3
ASSSGVTSTDTQY
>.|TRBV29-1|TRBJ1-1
SGAGRNIEAF
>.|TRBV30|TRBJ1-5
AWSSISNQPQH
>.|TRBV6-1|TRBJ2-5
ASSTRAKETQY
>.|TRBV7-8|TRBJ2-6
ASATGGHSGANVLT
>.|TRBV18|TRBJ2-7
ASSATYYEQY
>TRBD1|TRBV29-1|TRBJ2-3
SESGTEGTDTQY
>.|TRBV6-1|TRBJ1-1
ASTRTMNTEAF
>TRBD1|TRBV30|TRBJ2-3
AWRDPTGANTQY
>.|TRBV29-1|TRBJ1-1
SAEQVYTEAF
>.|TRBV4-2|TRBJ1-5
ASAPFTSNSNQPQH
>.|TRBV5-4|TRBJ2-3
ASSSPVAADTQY
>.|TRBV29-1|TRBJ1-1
SVALDGGGTEAF
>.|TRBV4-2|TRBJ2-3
ASSQTENTDTQY
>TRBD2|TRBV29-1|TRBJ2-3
SVIKTSGGFTDTQY
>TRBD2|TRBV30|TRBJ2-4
AWSLTGLAGAKNIQY
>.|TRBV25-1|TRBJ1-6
ASKGDRQQLNSPLH
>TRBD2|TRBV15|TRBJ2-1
ATSRDTSGGGNEQF
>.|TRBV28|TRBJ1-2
ASSLGPVYGYT
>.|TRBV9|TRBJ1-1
ASTPPIADGAF
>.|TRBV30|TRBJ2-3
AWTRASYGTDTQY
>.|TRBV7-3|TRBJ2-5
ASSSVPGERETQY
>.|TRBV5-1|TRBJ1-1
ASSLELMNTEAF
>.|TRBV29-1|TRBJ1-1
SVHTGMNTEAF
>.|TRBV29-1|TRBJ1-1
SVEGGDNTEAF
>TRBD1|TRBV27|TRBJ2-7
ASSLLGQGYEQY
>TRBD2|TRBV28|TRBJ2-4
ASSSSGDYKNIQY
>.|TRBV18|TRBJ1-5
ASSPTGSRTPQPQH
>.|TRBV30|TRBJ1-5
AWSGQENQPQH
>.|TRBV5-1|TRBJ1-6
ASSLDRQNSPLH
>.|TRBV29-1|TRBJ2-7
SVLTKQGLD
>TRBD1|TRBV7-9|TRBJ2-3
ASSLLGDRGTDTQY
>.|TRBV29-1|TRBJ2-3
SARLARSTDTQY
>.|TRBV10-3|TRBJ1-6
AISESAGNSPLH
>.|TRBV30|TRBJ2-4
AWSKGNSIQY
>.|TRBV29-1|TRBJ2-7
SVESVGGYEQY
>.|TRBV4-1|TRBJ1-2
ASSQPEQGNYGYT
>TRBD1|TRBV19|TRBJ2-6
ASRIQGNGANVLT
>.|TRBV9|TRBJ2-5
ASSVWDTQETQY
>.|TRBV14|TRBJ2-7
ASSSRQEQY
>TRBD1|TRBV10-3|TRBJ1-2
AISAGQGVDGYT